Listed below are T cell receptor beta chains from one sample, sequenced in a study of T cell responses to AZD1222 COVID-19 vaccine. Produced via immunoSEQ multiplex PCR; TCRdb's table is partial and in-frame only. The table has some 130,000 clones, 70% to 90% seen once. The sequencing here drew on peripheral blood, taken on day 0 of AZD1222 vaccination. The receptors originated from an adult in good health. Both conserved end residues are part of each CDR3. A D gene is named only where the DNA matches it firmly. Expanded clones are given a class, and other clones once, few, many or no size at all.

clone_size	d_call	v_call	j_call	cdr3_nt	cdr3_aa
NA	TRBD1	TRBV4-2	TRBJ1-1	TGTGCCAGCAGCCAACCCGGACAGGGGGCAAGAGCTTTCTTT	CASSQPGQGARAFF
NA	TRBD1	TRBV15	TRBJ1-1	TGTGCCACCAGCCCTCGGACAGGGGGGAACACTGAAGCTTTCTTT	CATSPRTGGNTEAFF
NA	NA	TRBV4-2	TRBJ1-5	TGTGCCAGCAGCCAAGTTCAGCCCCAGCATTTT	CASSQVQPQHF
once	NA	TRBV5-1	TRBJ2-3	TGCGCCAGCAGTTTTTCAGCGGCTAGCACAGATACGCAGTATTTT	CASSFSAASTDTQYF
NA	TRBD1	TRBV6-5	TRBJ1-4	TGTGCCAGCAGTTTCTACTCGGACAGGGGTGGCGAAAAACTGTTTTTT	CASSFYSDRGGEKLFF
NA	NA	TRBV7-9	TRBJ1-1	TGTGCCAGCAGCTTAGGGCCCACGAACGCTAACACTGAAGCTTTCTTT	CASSLGPTNANTEAFF
NA	NA	TRBV28	TRBJ1-2	TGTGCCAGCAGTCTTCTGACGGCCCCGAAGCGGGAAGGCTACACCTTC	CASSLLTAPKREGYTF
NA	NA	TRBV6-4	TRBJ2-3	TGTGCCAGCAGTGCCCACCCCGGGGGCGGCACAGATACGCAGTATTTT	CASSAHPGGGTDTQYF
NA	TRBD2	TRBV28	TRBJ2-7	TGTGCCAGCAGGGGGGAGGGTCTTCGCTACGAGCAGTACTTC	CASRGEGLRYEQYF
NA	TRBD1	TRBV4-2	TRBJ2-6	TGTGCCAGCAGCCCCCCGGGACAGGGGATTCGAGCCAACGTCCTGACTTTC	CASSPPGQGIRANVLTF
NA	TRBD1	TRBV29-1	TRBJ2-1	TGCAGCGCGGGGACAGGGCCTTTTGGTGAGCAGTTCTTC	CSAGTGPFGEQFF
NA	TRBD1	TRBV5-1	TRBJ2-7	TGCGCCAGCAGCTTTCAGGACAGGACCTACGAGCAGTACTTC	CASSFQDRTYEQYF
NA	NA	TRBV7-2	TRBJ1-4	TGTGCCAGCAGCGACCGCGGAGGCGGAAGCGCAGGGAAACTGTTTTTT	CASSDRGGGSAGKLFF